Below, 5 T cell receptor beta chains from the same sample are listed, as sequenced in a study of T cell responses to AZD1222 COVID-19 vaccine (dated by TCRdb to the early 2020s). Library preparation was by the immunoSEQ multiplex PCR assay. This immuneACCESS table, as held by TCRdb, lists in-frame sequences with V and J called but not all clones. Of the missing ones, under half trace to an unresolved V gene in checked studies; the others have no known cause. Across this sample there are almost 95,000 clones, with around 85% seen only once. The top ten clones comprise more than 4% of the sample. The time point label corresponds to: about 28 days (+/-7) after the second vaccine dose. The sequencing used peripheral blood, collected 28 days after the second AZD1222 dose. The receptors originated from an adult who received the AZD1222 COVID-19 vaccine.

This clone was picked up one time. The rearrangement uses TRBV5-1 and TRBJ1-4; TRBD1 might be the D (5 bases). Trimming stripped 4 bases from V and 0 bases from J, with 25 bases between. Germline CDR1 is SGHRS and CDR2 is YFSETQ. This CDR3 spans 20 amino acids. The DNA of the CDR3 is TGCGCCAGCAGCGCCGGTCAGGGAGTCCTGGGTATTACAACTAATGAAAAACTGTTTTTT. Its translation is CASSAGQGVLGITTNEKLFF.

The chain uses TRBV19 and TRBJ1-4, with 8 bases aligning to TRBD1. The germline gives CDR1 LNHDA, CDR2 SQIVND (reference sequence). Germline trimming cut 5 bases from V and 8 bases from J; bases unmatched to any gene: 7. This CDR3 has 14 residues. CDR3 nucleotides: TGTGCCAGTAGTCCCGGACAGGGTGGAGAAAAACTGTTTTTT. Amino acid sequence: CASSPGQGGEKLFF.

The chain is built from TRBV27 and TRBJ2-4; D could derive from TRBD1 or TRBD2 (5 bases each). With 5 bases removed from V and 5 bases from J, the gap between germline ends came to 22 bases. CDR3 size: 17 residues. Germline V lookup: CDR1 MNHEY, CDR2 SMNVEV (reference sequence). CDR3 DNA: TGTGCCAGCAGTCCCCGAGGGGTTGGGGTAGGAGAAAACATTCAGTACTTC. It codes for CASSPRGVGVGENIQYF.

V usage is TRBV14 and J usage is TRBJ2-1; TRBD2 matches 7 bases. CDR1 and CDR2 (germline): SGHDN, FVKESK. This CDR3 contains 15 residues. V was pared by 3 bases and J by 2 bases, with 4 bases of the junction left unmatched. In DNA, the CDR3 is TGTGCCAGCAGCCAGGTGGGAGGGCCCTACAATGAGCAGTTCTTC. Its translation is CASSQVGGPYNEQFF.

The chain recombines TRBV6-2 or TRBV6-3 with TRBJ2-7; D gene uncertain. Trimming took 0 bases from V and 2 from J, leaving 14 bases between them. Per germline, CDR1 MNHEY and CDR2 SVGEGT. CDR3 length: 16 amino acids. In DNA form, the CDR3 reads TGTGCCAGCAGTTACTCGATAGGCGGATTGGCCTACGAGCAGTACTTC. Its translation is CASSYSIGGLAYEQYF.